This T cell receptor (beta chain) came from a study of beta chain features in type 1 diabetes. Study-wide results and caveats: Although PCR might favor shorter templates, it would do so equally in patients and controls. Patients showed naive, central memory and Treg TCRB repertoires that appeared more similar than those of healthy donors.

The CDR3 loop spans 15 amino acids. CDR1 and CDR2 (germline): SNHLY, FYNNEI. The trim removed 7 bases at V and 2 bases at J, leaving 10 bases unmatched. This clone turned up a few times. The antigen is undetermined. What was sequenced were expressed TCRB transcripts, since all of the isolated RNA had been reverse transcribed. It was found that naive, central memory and regulatory T cell samples averaged around 3.7 million reads. TCRdb's copy holds only in-frame clones and misses some; the assay was immunoSEQ multiplex PCR. This sample carries 390,000 or so clones, 11% to 15% of them seen once, and the ten largest clones take 0.03% to 0.04%.

The genes are TRBV2 and TRBJ1-2, with 7 bases matching TRBD1. The source is a man aged 25-40 years in good health. Source material: naive CD4+ T cells from blood. CDR3 in amino acids: CASMVVGTDNYGYTF. The CDR3 DNA follows: TGTGCCAGCATGGTGGTTGGGACAGACAACTATGGCTACACCTTC.